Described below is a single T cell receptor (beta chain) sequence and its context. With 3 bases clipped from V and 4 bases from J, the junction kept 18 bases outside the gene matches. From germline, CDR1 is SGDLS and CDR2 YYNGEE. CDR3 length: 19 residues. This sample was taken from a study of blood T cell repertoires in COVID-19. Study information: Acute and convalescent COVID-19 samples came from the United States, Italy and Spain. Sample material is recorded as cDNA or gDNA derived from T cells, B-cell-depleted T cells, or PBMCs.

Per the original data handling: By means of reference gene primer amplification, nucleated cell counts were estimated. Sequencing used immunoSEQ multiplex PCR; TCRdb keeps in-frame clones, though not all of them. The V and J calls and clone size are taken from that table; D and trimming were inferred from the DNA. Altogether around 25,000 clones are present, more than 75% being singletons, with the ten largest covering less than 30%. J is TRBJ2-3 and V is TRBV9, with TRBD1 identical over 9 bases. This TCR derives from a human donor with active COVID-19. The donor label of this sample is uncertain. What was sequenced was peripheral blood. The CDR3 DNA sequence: TGTGCCAGCAGCGCCGATGACAGGGGGTTTAGGAGGGCCGCAGATACGCAGTATTTT. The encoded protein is CASSADDRGFRRAADTQYF.